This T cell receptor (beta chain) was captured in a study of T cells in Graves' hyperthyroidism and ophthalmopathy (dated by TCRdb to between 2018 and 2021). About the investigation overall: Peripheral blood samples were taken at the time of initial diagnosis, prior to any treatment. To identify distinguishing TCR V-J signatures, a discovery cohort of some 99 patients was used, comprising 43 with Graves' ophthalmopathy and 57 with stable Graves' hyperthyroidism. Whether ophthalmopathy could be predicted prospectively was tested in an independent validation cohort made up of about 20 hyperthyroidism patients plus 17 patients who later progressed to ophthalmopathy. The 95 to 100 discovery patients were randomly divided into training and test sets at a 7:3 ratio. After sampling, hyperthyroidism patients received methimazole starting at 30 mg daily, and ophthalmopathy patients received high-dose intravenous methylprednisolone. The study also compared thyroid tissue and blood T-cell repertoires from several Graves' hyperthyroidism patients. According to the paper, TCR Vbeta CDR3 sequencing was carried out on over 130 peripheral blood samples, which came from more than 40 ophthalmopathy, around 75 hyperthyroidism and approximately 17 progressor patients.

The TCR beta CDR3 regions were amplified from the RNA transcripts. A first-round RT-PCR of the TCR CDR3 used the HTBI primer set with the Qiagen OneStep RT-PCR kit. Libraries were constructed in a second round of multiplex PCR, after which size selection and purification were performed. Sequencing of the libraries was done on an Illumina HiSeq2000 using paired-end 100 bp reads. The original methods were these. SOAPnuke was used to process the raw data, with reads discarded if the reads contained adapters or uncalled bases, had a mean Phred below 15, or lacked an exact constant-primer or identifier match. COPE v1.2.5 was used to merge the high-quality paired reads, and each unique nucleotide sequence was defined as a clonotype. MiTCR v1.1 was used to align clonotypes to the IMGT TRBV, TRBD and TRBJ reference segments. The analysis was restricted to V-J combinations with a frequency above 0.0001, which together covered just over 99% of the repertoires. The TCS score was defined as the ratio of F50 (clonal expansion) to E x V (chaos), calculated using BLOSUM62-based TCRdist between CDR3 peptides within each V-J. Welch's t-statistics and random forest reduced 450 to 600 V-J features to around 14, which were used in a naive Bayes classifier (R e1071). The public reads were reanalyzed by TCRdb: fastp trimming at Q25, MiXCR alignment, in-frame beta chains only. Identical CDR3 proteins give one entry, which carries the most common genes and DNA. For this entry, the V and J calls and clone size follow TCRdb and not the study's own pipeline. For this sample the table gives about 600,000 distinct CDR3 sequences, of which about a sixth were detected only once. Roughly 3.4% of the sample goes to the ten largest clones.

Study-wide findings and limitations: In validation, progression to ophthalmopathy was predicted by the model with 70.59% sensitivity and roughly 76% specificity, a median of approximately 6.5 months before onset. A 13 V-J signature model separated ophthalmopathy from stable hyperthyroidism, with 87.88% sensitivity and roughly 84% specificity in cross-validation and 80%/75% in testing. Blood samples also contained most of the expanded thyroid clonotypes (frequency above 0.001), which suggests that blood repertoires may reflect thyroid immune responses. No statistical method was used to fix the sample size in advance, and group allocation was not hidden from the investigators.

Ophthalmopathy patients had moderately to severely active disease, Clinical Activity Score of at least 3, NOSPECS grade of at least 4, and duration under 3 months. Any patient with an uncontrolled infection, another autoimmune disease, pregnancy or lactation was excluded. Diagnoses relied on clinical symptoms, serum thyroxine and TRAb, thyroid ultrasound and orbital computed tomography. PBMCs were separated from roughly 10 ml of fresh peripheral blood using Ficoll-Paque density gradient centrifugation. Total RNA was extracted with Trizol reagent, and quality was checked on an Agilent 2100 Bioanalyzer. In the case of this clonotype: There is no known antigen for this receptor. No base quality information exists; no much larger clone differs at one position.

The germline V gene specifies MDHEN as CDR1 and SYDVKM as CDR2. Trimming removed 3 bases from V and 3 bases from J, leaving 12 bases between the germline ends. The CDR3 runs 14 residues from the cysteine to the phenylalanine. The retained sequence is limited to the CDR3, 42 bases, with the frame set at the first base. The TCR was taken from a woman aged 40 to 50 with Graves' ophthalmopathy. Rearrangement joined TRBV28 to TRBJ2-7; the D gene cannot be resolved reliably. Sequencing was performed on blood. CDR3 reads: CASSFSATIYEQYF. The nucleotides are TGTGCCAGCAGTTTCTCGGCTACTATCTACGAGCAGTACTTC.